Each of the 3 T cell receptor beta chains below was sequenced from the same sample in a study of blood T cell repertoires in COVID-19. Sequenced by immunoSEQ multiplex PCR; TCRdb stores in-frame clones only, minus some. The repertoire consists of about 140,000 clones, with 76% occurring once and the leading ten covering around 4.8%. Source material: peripheral blood. The receptors were gathered from an elderly woman with active or convalescent COVID-19.

This chain connects TRBV7-8 to TRBJ2-3; D is possibly TRBD1 (7 bases). This CDR3 is 16 amino acids long. Germline V gene data show CDR1 as SGHVS and CDR2 as FQNEAQ. V gave up 1 base and J gave up 4 bases, with 15 bases separating them. In DNA form, the CDR3 reads TGTGCCAGCAGCTTAGGTCCAGGGGGGAGGTCAGATACGCAGTATTTT. This translates into CASSLGPGGRSDTQYF.

The chain combines TRBV27 with TRBJ2-7; maybe TRBD1 (6 bases). V was clipped by 5 bases and J by 3 bases, with 14 bases between them. This CDR3 region has 14 residues. In germline, CDR1 is MNHEY, CDR2 SMNVEV (reference sequence). The CDR3 loop is CASSHRGGRYEQYF. The CDR3 nucleotides read TGTGCCAGCAGTCATCGTGGGGGCCGCTACGAGCAGTACTTC.

The V and J genes are TRBV28 and TRBJ1-1; TRBD1 matches at 8 bases. Germline assignment: CDR1 MDHEN and CDR2 SYDVKM. The CDR3 has 15 amino acids. Losses at the gene ends were 5 bases for V and 5 bases for J; bases not matched to a gene: 10. CDR3 loop: CASSKLDRALTEAFF. CDR3 nucleotide sequence: TGTGCCAGCAGTAAATTGGACAGGGCTCTGACTGAAGCTTTCTTT.